The subject of this entry is one T cell receptor (beta chain). The protocol was immunoSEQ multiplex PCR, while the TCRdb copy is restricted to in-frame clones and leaves out a portion. The sample records about 1.5 million clones, approximately 98% being singletons. This entry is derived from a study of shared clonotypes between healthy human individuals. The material sequenced was naive CD4+ T cells sorted from blood. Subset in this sample: CD45RA+ positively selected. This receptor was obtained from a man under 40 in good health.

The CDR3, as DNA: TGTGCAAGTCGCGTTCGATGCTCCACACAAAGTCGGGCCAACGTCCTGACTTTC. It specifies CASRVRCSTQSRANVLTF. The chain uses TRBV12-2 and TRBJ2-6; whether TRBD1, the table's D call, matches the DNA was not checked. TRBV12-2 is a pseudogene locus. The CDR3 is 18 amino acids.